Shown below are 15 T cell receptor beta chains from a single sample sequenced in a study of T cells after yellow fever vaccination. TCRdb re-called the 5' RACE reads with MiXCR, one entry per CDR3 protein. The sample lists some 350,000 distinct CDR3 sequences, roughly 3.9% occurring once. The sample in question was PBMCs, obtained 5 days after the yellow fever booster vaccination. These receptor sequences come from a man younger than 35 who received the YFV17D yellow fever vaccine.

The chain couples TRBV5-1 to TRBJ1-6; no reliable D call. Between the trimmed V and J ends, which lost 0 bases and 4 bases, there was a span of 8 bases. CDR1 SGHRS and CDR2 YFSETQ come from the germline V gene. The CDR3 sequence is 15 residues long. CDR3 region: CASSLDTLYNSPLHF. DNA of the CDR3: TGCGCCAGCAGCTTGGACACGTTGTATAATTCACCCCTCCACTTT.

There are many counts of this clonotype. A read error may produce the germline difference seen at one junction end. The V call is TRBV2, the J call TRBJ1-1; no clear D gene. This CDR3 contains 14 residues. Germline V gene sequence: CDR1 SNHLY, CDR2 FYNNEI. The CDR3 protein is CASSESIQILTPYF. CDR3 coding DNA: TGTGCCAGCAGTGAGAGTATACAGATCCTGACCCCTTACTTT.

The chain uses TRBV7-9 and TRBJ1-5; no definite D call. The germline gives CDR1 SEHNR, CDR2 FQNEAQ (reference sequence). V dropped 5 bases and J dropped 6 bases, with 11 bases sitting between them. The CDR3 is 13 amino acids. CDR3 coding DNA: TGTGCCAGCAGCCCCTCAGGAAGTCAGCCCCAGCATTTT. Protein sequence: CASSPSGSQPQHF.

This rearrangement joins TRBV10-3 to TRBJ1-1, with 7 bases that match TRBD1. The germline gives CDR1 ENHRY, CDR2 SYGVKD. This CDR3 region has 14 residues. The J segment lost 1 base and the V segment lost 6 bases, leaving 5 bases of the junction unmatched. The CDR3 is CAISTGTENTEAFF. The CDR3 coding sequence is TGTGCCATCAGCACCGGGACAGAGAACACTGAAGCTTTCTTT.

This clonotype was seen repeatedly, ten times or more. This chain joins TRBV29-1 and TRBJ1-1; D unclear. CDR1 and CDR2 from the germline V gene are SQVTM and ANQGSEA. The CDR3 is made up of 13 amino acids. V was trimmed by 3 bases and J by 1 base, leaving 9 bases between them. CDR3 sequence: CSVDEPWNTEAFF. CDR3 bases: TGCAGCGTTGATGAGCCTTGGAACACTGAAGCTTTCTTT. The full variable domain, with the rest looked up from reference TRBV29-1 and TRBJ1-1, is SAVISQKPSRDICQRGTSLTIQCQVDSQVTMMFWYRQQPGQSLTLIATANQGSEATYESGFVIDKFPISRPNLTFSTLTVSNMSPEDSSIYLCSVDEPWNTEAFFGQGTRLTVV.

This clonotype was seen a few times. Here the CDR3 reads CASSLTRLNQPQHF. In DNA form, the CDR3 reads TGTGCCAGCAGTTTAACCAGGCTCAATCAGCCCCAGCATTTT. The chain is built from TRBV27 and TRBJ1-5; D call uncertain. This CDR3 has 14 residues. Per germline, CDR1 MNHEY and CDR2 SMNVEV (reference sequence). V was clipped by 2 bases and J by 3 bases, with 8 bases between them.

This clonotype was detected many times. The V gene is TRBV20-1, the J gene TRBJ2-1; D is unresolved. V shed 2 bases and J shed 8 bases, with 4 bases lying between them. Germline CDR1 and CDR2: DFQATT and SNEGSKA (reference sequence). There are 10 residues in the CDR3. CDR3 DNA: TGCAGTGCTAGACTCTATGAGCAGTTCTTC. This gives the protein CSARLYEQFF.

Only a few counts were recorded for this clonotype. The J gene is TRBJ1-5, the V gene TRBV6-1; D not resolved. Germline values: CDR1 MNHNS, CDR2 SASEGT. The germline V and J ends were trimmed by 2 bases and 1 base, with 6 bases remaining between them. This CDR3 comprises 14 residues. CDR3 nucleotide sequence: TGTGCCAGCAGTGAACCCGGGAGCAATCAGCCCCAGCATTTT. This codes for CASSEPGSNQPQHF.

The sample holds many counts of this clonotype. The CDR3 sequence is CASSVGSPGNTIYF. For the CDR3, the DNA is TGTGCCAGCAGCGTAGGGAGTCCAGGAAACACCATATATTTT. The chain recombines TRBV9 with TRBJ1-3, with D unresolved. Trimming took 0 bases from V and 4 from J, leaving 8 bases between them. Germline CDR1 and CDR2: SGDLS and YYNGEE. The CDR3 sequence is 14 residues long.

There are a few counts of this clonotype. This chain uses TRBV7-3 with TRBJ1-1; D uncertain. Trimming took 3 bases from V and 1 from J, leaving 6 bases between them. The germline V gene has CDR1 SGHTA and CDR2 FQGTGA. There are 13 residues in the CDR3. CDR3 DNA: TGTGCCAGCAGCTTGTTCGCGAACACTGAAGCTTTCTTT. Amino acids: CASSLFANTEAFF.

The chain carries TRBV12-3 or TRBV12-4 and TRBJ1-4; no firm D call. The CDR3 runs to 9 residues. In nucleotides, the CDR3 is TGTGGGACGAATGAAAAACTGTTTTTT. Translation: CGTNEKLFF.

This clonotype was detected a few times. This sequence joins TRBV29-1 and TRBJ2-5; D call uncertain. This CDR3 is 13 amino acids long. The germline V gene encodes CDR1 SQVTM and CDR2 ANQGSEA. V lost 0 bases, J lost 1 base, and 6 bases lay in between. The CDR3 loop is CSVEDAGQETQYF. CDR3 bases: TGCAGCGTTGAAGACGCAGGCCAAGAGACCCAGTACTTC.

This clonotype appeared a few times. V gene TRBV7-6 combines with J gene TRBJ2-7; D not certain. This CDR3 has 15 amino acids. Germline-derived CDR1 and CDR2 are SGHVS and FNYEAQ. V lost 1 base, J lost 0 bases, and 10 bases lay in between. This chain's CDR3 is CASSLEAVSSYEQYV. The CDR3 DNA is TGTGCCAGCAGCTTAGAGGCGGTGAGCTCCTACGAGCAGTACGTC.

This clonotype has just a few counts. The chain joins TRBV29-1 to TRBJ1-2; a weak D match, TRBD1 (6 bases). The ends were cut back, 7 bases at V and 1 base at J, with 10 bases in the middle. Germline V lookup: CDR1 SQVTM, CDR2 ANQGSEA. This CDR3 is 12 amino acids long. CDR3 sequence reads: CSAGGGNYGYTF. The CDR3 nucleotides are TGCAGCGCTGGAGGGGGTAACTATGGCTACACCTTC.

CDR3 bases: TGTGCCAGCAGCTTATTGGTACAGGGAAACACTGAAGCTTTCTTT. It codes for CASSLLVQGNTEAFF. V and J are TRBV7-2 and TRBJ1-1; D is possibly TRBD1 (6 bases). The CDR3 sequence is 15 residues long. Between the trimmed V and J ends, which lost 2 bases and 2 bases, there was a span of 12 bases. The germline CDR1 and CDR2 sequences are SGHTA and FQGNSA.